This is a list of T cell receptor beta chains from one sample in a study of T cell responses to AZD1222 COVID-19 vaccine. Assay used: immunoSEQ multiplex PCR; TCRdb lists only in-frame clones, some missing. The top ten hold around 1% of the sample, which has 200,000 to 250,000 clones, about 92% seen once. The starting material was peripheral blood, obtained on day 0 of MenACWY control vaccination. These receptor sequences come from an adult in good health. Each CDR3 is given with its conserved first and last residue. The order of the fields is CDR3 length, J gene, V gene, CDR3 protein.

CDR3 length: 15; J gene: TRBJ2-1; V gene: TRBV7-9; CDR3 protein: CASSLEWTGGHEQFF
CDR3 length: 13; J gene: TRBJ2-5; V gene: TRBV5-1; CDR3 protein: CASAGTAQETQYF
CDR3 length: 13; J gene: TRBJ2-7; V gene: TRBV19; CDR3 protein: CASGDRAPYEQYF
CDR3 length: 15; J gene: TRBJ1-2; V gene: TRBV6-6; CDR3 protein: CASSPGKPPNYGYTF
CDR3 length: 16; J gene: TRBJ1-6; V gene: TRBV4-1; CDR3 protein: CASSRWGQGYNSPLHF
CDR3 length: 12; J gene: TRBJ2-2; V gene: TRBV12-3/TRBV12-4; CDR3 protein: CASSFGTGELFF
CDR3 length: 14; J gene: TRBJ1-1; V gene: TRBV28; CDR3 protein: CASSLLGANTEAFF
CDR3 length: 17; J gene: TRBJ1-4; V gene: TRBV27; CDR3 protein: CASSSDRTSSTNEKLFF
CDR3 length: 15; J gene: TRBJ1-2; V gene: TRBV5-4; CDR3 protein: CASSPSGRGDYGYTF
CDR3 length: 14; J gene: TRBJ2-5; V gene: TRBV18; CDR3 protein: CASSPSKGGETQYF
CDR3 length: 13; J gene: TRBJ1-1; V gene: TRBV18; CDR3 protein: CASSVQGATEAFF
CDR3 length: 15; J gene: TRBJ1-5; V gene: TRBV6-5; CDR3 protein: CASSPGGPLNQPQHF
CDR3 length: 20; J gene: TRBJ1-2; V gene: TRBV28; CDR3 protein: CASSSYSPGREGVKNYGYTF
CDR3 length: 15; J gene: TRBJ1-5; V gene: TRBV4-2; CDR3 protein: CASSLAGTFGQPQHF
CDR3 length: 13; J gene: TRBJ1-1; V gene: TRBV11-3; CDR3 protein: CASSDNLNTEAFF
CDR3 length: 13; J gene: TRBJ1-4; V gene: TRBV30; CDR3 protein: CAWDTRANEKLFF
CDR3 length: 14; J gene: TRBJ1-1; V gene: TRBV28; CDR3 protein: CASTRTGGGTEAFF
CDR3 length: 14; J gene: TRBJ1-4; V gene: TRBV30; CDR3 protein: CAWSPGPGGEKLFF
CDR3 length: 13; J gene: TRBJ1-2; V gene: TRBV18; CDR3 protein: CASSPGTGGEVLF
CDR3 length: 13; J gene: TRBJ1-1; V gene: TRBV19; CDR3 protein: CASDTGGNTEAFF
CDR3 length: 15; J gene: TRBJ1-1; V gene: TRBV6-6; CDR3 protein: CASSYSTQGGTEAFF
CDR3 length: 14; J gene: TRBJ1-5; V gene: TRBV7-9; CDR3 protein: CASSFGQRNQPQHF
CDR3 length: 12; J gene: TRBJ1-3; V gene: TRBV5-5; CDR3 protein: CASSLEGNTIYF
CDR3 length: 17; J gene: TRBJ2-7; V gene: TRBV3-1/TRBV3-2; CDR3 protein: CASSQIRLAGPRYEQYF
CDR3 length: 15; J gene: TRBJ2-1; V gene: TRBV7-2; CDR3 protein: CASSLVVAGGKEQFF
CDR3 length: 15; J gene: TRBJ1-4; V gene: TRBV4-3; CDR3 protein: CASSQQGQPNEKLFF
CDR3 length: 15; J gene: TRBJ1-1; V gene: TRBV7-2; CDR3 protein: CASSLGWGRNTEAFF
CDR3 length: 13; J gene: TRBJ1-1; V gene: TRBV18; CDR3 protein: CASSPTLNTEAFF
CDR3 length: 16; J gene: TRBJ1-2; V gene: TRBV13; CDR3 protein: CASFSGTGPSNYGYTF
CDR3 length: 16; J gene: TRBJ2-7; V gene: TRBV21-1; CDR3 protein: CASSIRAKTPPYEQYF
CDR3 length: 15; J gene: TRBJ2-7; V gene: TRBV10-3; CDR3 protein: CAISDPGQASYEQYF
CDR3 length: 15; J gene: TRBJ2-1; V gene: TRBV7-6; CDR3 protein: CASSRLESSYNEQFF
CDR3 length: 11; J gene: TRBJ1-1; V gene: TRBV3-1/TRBV3-2; CDR3 protein: CASSLGGVAFF
CDR3 length: 11; J gene: TRBJ1-2; V gene: TRBV20-1; CDR3 protein: CSAGGPYGYTF
CDR3 length: 14; J gene: TRBJ1-5; V gene: TRBV19; CDR3 protein: CASAPPRGNQPQHF
CDR3 length: 13; J gene: TRBJ1-1; V gene: TRBV19; CDR3 protein: CASQGRMNTEAFF
CDR3 length: 15; J gene: TRBJ1-1; V gene: TRBV28; CDR3 protein: CASSSGGQENTEAFF
CDR3 length: 12; J gene: TRBJ1-5; V gene: TRBV19; CDR3 protein: CASSFLDQPQHF
CDR3 length: 14; J gene: TRBJ1-2; V gene: TRBV6-5; CDR3 protein: CASSTGTGVYGYTF
CDR3 length: 10; J gene: TRBJ1-2; V gene: TRBV6-6; CDR3 protein: CASRNYGYTF
CDR3 length: 17; J gene: TRBJ2-3; V gene: TRBV27; CDR3 protein: CASSLSPAGGNTDTQYF
CDR3 length: 14; J gene: TRBJ1-2; V gene: TRBV29-1; CDR3 protein: CSVDGGGYNYGYTF
CDR3 length: 15; J gene: TRBJ2-1; V gene: TRBV2; CDR3 protein: CASYPRTATSNEQFF
CDR3 length: 13; J gene: TRBJ2-1; V gene: TRBV7-9; CDR3 protein: CASSPLSYNEQFF
CDR3 length: 15; J gene: TRBJ2-2; V gene: TRBV28; CDR3 protein: CASSRRVGVPGELFF
CDR3 length: 14; J gene: TRBJ1-2; V gene: TRBV5-1; CDR3 protein: CASSHNRDTDGYTF